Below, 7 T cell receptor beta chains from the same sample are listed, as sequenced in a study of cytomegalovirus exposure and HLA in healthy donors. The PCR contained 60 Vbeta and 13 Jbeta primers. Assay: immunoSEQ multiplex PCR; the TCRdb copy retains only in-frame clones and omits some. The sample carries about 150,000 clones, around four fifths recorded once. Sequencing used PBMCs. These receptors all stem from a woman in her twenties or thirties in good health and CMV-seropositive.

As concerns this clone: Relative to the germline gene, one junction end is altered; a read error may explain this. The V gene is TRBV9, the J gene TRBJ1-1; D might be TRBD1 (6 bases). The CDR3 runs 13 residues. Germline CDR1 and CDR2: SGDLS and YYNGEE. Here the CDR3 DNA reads TGTGCCAGCAGCGGTCAAGGGACAACTGAAGCTTCCTTT. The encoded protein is CASSGQGTTEASF.

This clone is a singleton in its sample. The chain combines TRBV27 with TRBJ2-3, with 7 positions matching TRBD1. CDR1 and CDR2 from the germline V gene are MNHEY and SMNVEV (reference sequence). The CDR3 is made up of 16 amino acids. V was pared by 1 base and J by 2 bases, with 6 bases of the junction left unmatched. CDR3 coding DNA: TGTGCCAGCAGTTTATTAACAGGGGTTCACACAGATACGCAGTATTTT. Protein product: CASSLLTGVHTDTQYF.

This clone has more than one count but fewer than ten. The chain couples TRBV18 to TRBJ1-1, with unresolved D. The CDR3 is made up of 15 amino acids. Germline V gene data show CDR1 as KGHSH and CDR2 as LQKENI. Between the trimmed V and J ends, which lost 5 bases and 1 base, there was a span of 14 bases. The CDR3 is CASSTVEAANTEAFF. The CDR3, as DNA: TGTGCCAGCTCAACGGTGGAGGCAGCGAACACTGAAGCTTTCTTT. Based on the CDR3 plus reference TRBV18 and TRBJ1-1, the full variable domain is NAGVMQNPRHLVRRRGQEARLRCSPMKGHSHVYWYRQLPEEGLKFMVYLQKENIIDESGMPKERFSAEFPKEGPSILRIQQVVRGDSAAYFCASSTVEAANTEAFFGQGTRLTVV.

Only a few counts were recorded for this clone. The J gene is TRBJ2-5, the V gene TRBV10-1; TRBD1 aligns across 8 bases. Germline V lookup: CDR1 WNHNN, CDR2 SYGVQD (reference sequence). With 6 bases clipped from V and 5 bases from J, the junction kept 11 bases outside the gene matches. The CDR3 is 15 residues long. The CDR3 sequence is CASSPPRGPLETQYF. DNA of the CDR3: TGCGCCAGCAGCCCCCCCAGGGGGCCTTTGGAGACCCAGTACTTC.

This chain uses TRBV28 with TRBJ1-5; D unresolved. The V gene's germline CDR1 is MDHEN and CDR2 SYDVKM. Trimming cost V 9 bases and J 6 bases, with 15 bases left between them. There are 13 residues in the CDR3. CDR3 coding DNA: TGTGCCAGTTTATGGGGAGACGGTCAGCCCCAGCATTTT. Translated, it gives CASLWGDGQPQHF.

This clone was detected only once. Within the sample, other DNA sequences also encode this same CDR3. The CDR3 protein is CASSRDRSSYEQYF. The CDR3, as DNA: TGTGCCAGCAGCCGGGACAGAAGCTCCTACGAGCAGTACTTC. The J gene is TRBJ2-7, the V gene TRBV2, with 7 bases matching TRBD1. CDR3 length: 14 amino acids. Germline lookup yields CDR1 SNHLY and CDR2 FYNNEI. Losses at the gene ends were 6 bases for V and 0 bases for J; bases not matched to a gene: 5. The full variable domain, rest sourced from reference TRBV2 and TRBJ2-7, is EPEVTQTPSHQVTQMGQEVILRCVPISNHLYFYWYRQILGQKVEFLVSFYNNEISEKSEIFDDQFSVERPDGSNFTLKIRSTKLEDSAMYFCASSRDRSSYEQYFGPGTRLTVT.

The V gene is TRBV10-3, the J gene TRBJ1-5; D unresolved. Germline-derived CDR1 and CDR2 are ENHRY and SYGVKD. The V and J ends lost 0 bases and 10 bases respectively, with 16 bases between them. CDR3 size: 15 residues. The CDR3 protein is CAISESAGGILPQHF. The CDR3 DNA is TGTGCCATCAGTGAGTCGGCGGGAGGGATACTCCCCCAGCATTTT.